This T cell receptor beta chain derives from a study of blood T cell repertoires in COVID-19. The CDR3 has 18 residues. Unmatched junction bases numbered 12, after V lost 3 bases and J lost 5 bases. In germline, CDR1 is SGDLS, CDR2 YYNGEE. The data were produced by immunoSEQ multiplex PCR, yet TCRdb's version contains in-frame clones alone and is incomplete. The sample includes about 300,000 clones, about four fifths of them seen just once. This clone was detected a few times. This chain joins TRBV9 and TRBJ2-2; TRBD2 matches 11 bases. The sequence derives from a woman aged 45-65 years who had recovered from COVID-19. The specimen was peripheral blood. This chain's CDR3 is CASSAGRQLAGVTGELFF. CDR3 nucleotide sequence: TGTGCCAGCAGCGCAGGGAGACAACTAGCGGGAGTGACCGGGGAGCTGTTTTTT.